Shown below are 10 T cell receptor beta chains from a single sample sequenced in a study of patients and donors after allogeneic stem cell transplantation. TCRdb analysed the RT-PCR reads with MiXCR anew, one entry per CDR3 protein. Among about 960,000 distinct CDR3 sequences listed, 15% to 20% were seen once. Material for sequencing was blood, either unsorted or a sorted T cell fraction (not recorded which). The source is a human donor who was either an allogeneic HSCT recipient or a stem cell or donor lymphocyte infusion donor (not recorded which). It is not recorded whose cells these are; they may come from a transplant donor.

This clonotype was observed a handful of times. J is TRBJ2-2 and V is TRBV2, with D maybe TRBD1 (6 bases). CDR3 length equals 16 residues. The germline V gene has CDR1 SNHLY and CDR2 FYNNEI. V lost 1 base and J lost 4, with 13 bases in between. The CDR3 reads CASSEEGRGGTGELFF. The CDR3 nucleotides are TGTGCCAGCAGTGAAGAGGGGCGAGGGGGCACCGGGGAGCTGTTTTTT. The full variable domain, completed using reference TRBV2 and TRBJ2-2, is EPEVTQTPSHQVTQMGQEVILRCVPISNHLYFYWYRQILGQKVEFLVSFYNNEISEKSEIFDDQFSVERPDGSNFTLKIRSTKLEDSAMYFCASSEEGRGGTGELFFGEGSRLTVL.

Only a few counts were recorded for this clonotype. The chain links TRBV25-1 to TRBJ2-7; no clear D. Deletions cut 3 bases from V and 3 bases from J, with 21 bases between. CDR1 is MGHDK, CDR2 SYGVNS, per germline. The length of the CDR3 is 17 residues. CDR3 DNA sequence: TGTGCCAGCAGTGACCGTGTCGTTGGGCAGGTCTGCTACGAGCAGTACTTC. Translating it yields CASSDRVVGQVCYEQYF.

The chain carries TRBV6-5 and TRBJ1-1; D is possibly TRBD1 (5 bases). V dropped 0 bases and J dropped 0 bases, with 8 bases sitting between them. The CDR3 sequence is 15 residues long. The germline gives CDR1 MNHEY, CDR2 SVGAGI. CDR3 in amino acids: CASSYSAGLNTEAFF. The CDR3 DNA sequence: TGTGCCAGCAGTTACTCGGCAGGGTTGAACACTGAAGCTTTCTTT.

CDR3 nucleotides: TGTGCCAGCAGCCGGCCCGGGACAGGGGCTGAAGCTTTCTTT. Amino acid sequence: CASSRPGTGAEAFF. V gene TRBV4-2 combines with J gene TRBJ1-1; TRBD1 matches at 10 bases. There are 14 residues in the CDR3. With 4 bases clipped from V and 6 bases from J, the junction kept 5 bases outside the gene matches. Germline CDR1 reads LGHNA; CDR2 reads YNFKEQ.

This rearrangement joins TRBV2 to TRBJ2-3; no reliable D call. CDR1 SNHLY and CDR2 FYNNEI come from the germline V gene. V dropped 2 bases and J dropped 0 bases, with 9 bases sitting between them. The CDR3 is 15 amino acids. Here the CDR3 DNA reads TGTGCCAGCAGTGAACGCGACCTTAGCACAGATACGCAGTATTTT. Protein: CASSERDLSTDTQYF.

The J gene is TRBJ1-2, the V gene TRBV7-9, with TRBD1 matching 7 bases. CDR1 and CDR2 from the germline V gene are SEHNR and FQNEAQ (reference sequence). V dropped 3 bases and J dropped 4; count of bases not matched to a gene: 5. The CDR3 spans 14 residues. This CDR3 reads CASSLGTDFYGYTF. The CDR3 region has the DNA TGTGCCAGCAGCTTGGGGACAGACTTCTATGGCTACACCTTC.

This clonotype was counted once. The chain carries TRBV4-3 and TRBJ2-2; 13 positions agree with TRBD2. The CDR3 extends over 19 amino acids. Trimming at V came to 0 bases and at J to 7 bases, leaving 11 bases not matched to a gene. The germline V gene has CDR1 LGHNA and CDR2 YSLEER. The CDR3 bases are TGCGCCAGCAGCCAAGATGCGACTAGCGGGGGGAATCGTAACGGGGAGCTGTTTTTT. Translation gives CASSQDATSGGNRNGELFF.

This rearrangement joins TRBV24-1 to TRBJ1-2, with 10 bases lining up with TRBD1. The CDR3 totals 15 residues. From germline, CDR1 is KGHDR and CDR2 SFDVKD. After removal of 3 bases from V and 3 bases from J, the junction contained 3 bases not matched to a gene. CDR3: CATSDDRGRDYGYTF. For the CDR3, the DNA is TGTGCCACCAGTGATGACAGGGGGCGCGACTATGGCTACACCTTC.

The V call is TRBV7-9, the J call TRBJ1-1, with 8 bases lining up with TRBD1. V gave up 5 bases and J gave up 7 bases; unmatched junction bases: 9. This CDR3 region has 14 residues. Germline values: CDR1 SEHNR, CDR2 FQNEAQ (reference sequence). As DNA, the CDR3 is TGTGCCAGCAGCGAACTACAGGGGGATCTTGAAGCTTTCTTT. It encodes CASSELQGDLEAFF.

The rearrangement joins TRBV9 to TRBJ2-7; 7 positions match TRBD1. CDR3 size: 14 residues. Germline assignment: CDR1 SGDLS and CDR2 YYNGEE. With 0 bases clipped from V and 6 bases from J, the junction kept 6 bases outside the gene matches. The CDR3 loop is CASSVEGGKAEQYF. In nucleotides, the CDR3 is TGTGCCAGCAGCGTAGAAGGGGGCAAGGCCGAGCAGTACTTC.